This TCR beta chain was documented in a study of radiotherapy plus CTLA-4 blockade in lung cancer. CDR1 is SGHDT, CDR2 YYEEEE, per germline. This CDR3 has 14 residues. Trimming shortened V by 1 base and J by 9 bases, and 17 bases separated the two germline ends. The protocol was immunoSEQ multiplex PCR, while the TCRdb copy is restricted to in-frame clones and leaves out a portion. The sample has tens of thousands of clones, around 82% seen once. The receptor was isolated from a human donor with non-small cell lung cancer who had stable disease on radiotherapy plus ipilimumab. This material consisted of peripheral blood, taken from a patient treated with radiotherapy plus ipilimumab. The gene calls are TRBV5-6 and TRBJ2-7, with D maybe TRBD1 (5 bases). As DNA, the CDR3 is TGTGCCAGCAGCTTGAGAACGATAGGGGCGGTGCAGTACTTC. Encoded protein: CASSLRTIGAVQYF.